The T cell receptor (beta chain) described here comes from a study of blood T cells in healthy people across ages. A second 7 to 11 cycle PCR used barcoded and J-beta primers. A single record per CDR3 protein comes from TCRdb applying MiXCR to the 5' RACE reads. The data show 1.8 million or so distinct CDR3 sequences, around 40% seen once. Germline CDR1 reads MNHEY; CDR2 reads SVGAGI. The CDR3 loop spans 19 amino acids. J gave up 6 bases and V 2 bases, and 16 bases lay outside the gene matches. This clonotype was detected only a few times. The sequence was collected from a human donor in good health. Sequenced input: blood. The chain employs TRBV6-5 and TRBJ2-3, with TRBD2 matching 11 bases. CDR3 sequence reads: CASSYGLAGGPLTVDTQYF. DNA of the CDR3: TGTGCCAGCAGTTACGGCCTAGCGGGGGGCCCCTTAACTGTGGATACGCAGTATTTT.